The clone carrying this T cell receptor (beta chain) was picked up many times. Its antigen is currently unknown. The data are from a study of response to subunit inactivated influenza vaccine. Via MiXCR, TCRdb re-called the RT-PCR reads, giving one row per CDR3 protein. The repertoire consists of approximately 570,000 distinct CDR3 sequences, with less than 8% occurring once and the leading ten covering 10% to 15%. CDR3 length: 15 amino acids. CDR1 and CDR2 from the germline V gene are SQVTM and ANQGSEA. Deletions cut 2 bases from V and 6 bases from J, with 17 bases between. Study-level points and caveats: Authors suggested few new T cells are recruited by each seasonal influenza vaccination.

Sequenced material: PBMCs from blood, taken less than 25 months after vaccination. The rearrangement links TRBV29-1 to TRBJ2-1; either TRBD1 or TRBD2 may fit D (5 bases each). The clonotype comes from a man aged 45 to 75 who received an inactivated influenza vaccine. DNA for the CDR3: TGCAGCGTTGAATTCCGGGACCGGCGCGTCAATGAGCAGTTCTTC. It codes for CSVEFRDRRVNEQFF.